This T cell receptor (beta chain) was recorded in a study of blood T cell repertoires in COVID-19. Study details: Specimens from acute and convalescent COVID-19 originated in the United States, Italy and Spain.

CDR3 length equals 15 residues. Germline V gene lookup returns CDR1 MNHEY and CDR2 SVGAGI. The junction had 8 bases not matched to a gene; V was cut back by 5 bases and J by 5 bases. Produced via immunoSEQ multiplex PCR; TCRdb's table is partial and in-frame only. Of roughly 230,000 clones in the sample, about 83% are singletons; the top ten hold more than 4%. This clone has just a few counts. The sequence was collected from a man aged 45 to 65 with acute or convalescent COVID-19. The sample was peripheral blood. This chain uses TRBV6-5 with TRBJ1-4, with 7 bases that match TRBD1. The CDR3 loop is CASSPYRGPNEKLFF. The CDR3 region has the DNA TGTGCCAGCAGTCCCTACAGGGGTCCGAATGAAAAACTGTTTTTT.